One and the same sample provided the 30 T cell receptor beta chains below, sequenced in a study of regulatory and conventional T cells in RAG deficiency. Genomic DNA came from blood conventional CD4+ T cells gated CD25-low CD127-high. This table comes from immunoSEQ multiplex PCR, and its TCRdb copy is limited to in-frame clones, with some not included. Counted here are approximately 28,000 clones, around 96% occurring once; the ten biggest clones make up 0.15% to 0.2%. These data are also associated with another study on regulatory T cells. As that study records: The primer mix had 52 TRBV and 13 TRBJ primers.

The sample was CD25- CD4+ T cells sorted from blood. The receptors derive from a human donor in good health.

J is TRBJ1-1 and V is TRBV11-1; D is ambiguous. With 6 bases removed from V and 3 bases from J, the gap between germline ends came to 5 bases. The CDR3 consists of 11 residues. CDR1 is SGHAT, CDR2 FQDESV, per germline (reference sequence). Written as DNA, the CDR3 is TGTGCCAGCAGAGAGTACACTGAAGCTTTCTTT. Translated: CASREYTEAFF.

V usage is TRBV18 and J usage is TRBJ2-3; possibly TRBD1 for D (6 bases). The CDR3 runs 15 residues. The germline V and J ends were trimmed by 4 bases and 2 bases, with 13 bases remaining between them. Germline V CDR1 and CDR2: KGHSH, LQKENI. The DNA of the CDR3 is TGTGCCAGCTCACTAGTAACAGGGTCCACAGATACGCAGTATTTT. Translation: CASSLVTGSTDTQYF.

The rearrangement links TRBV28 to TRBJ1-2, with D tentatively TRBD1 (5 bases). From germline, CDR1 is MDHEN and CDR2 SYDVKM. With 5 bases removed from V and 4 bases from J, the gap between germline ends came to 23 bases. This CDR3 is built from 17 residues. The CDR3 DNA sequence: TGTGCCAGCAGTCCCCAGGACACGGTCCCCACTCTCTATGGCTACACCTTC. It yields the protein CASSPQDTVPTLYGYTF.

J is TRBJ1-5 and V is TRBV6-5; 7 nucleotides align to TRBD1. The CDR3 is 14 residues long. Per the germline V gene, CDR1 is MNHEY and CDR2 is SVGAGI. Trimming took 6 bases from V and 0 from J; bases not matched to a gene: 2. The CDR3 nucleotides are TGTGCCAGCAGCCGGGACAGTAGCAATCAGCCCCAGCATTTT. It specifies CASSRDSSNQPQHF.

The J gene is TRBJ2-7, the V gene TRBV19; 9 bases are shared with TRBD1. V shed 3 bases and J 2 bases; nucleotides not matched to a gene: 8. The V gene's germline CDR1 is LNHDA and CDR2 SQIVND (reference sequence). The CDR3 is 16 residues long. The chain's CDR3 is CASSIQGQGNPYEQYF. Written as DNA, the CDR3 is TGTGCCAGTAGTATCCAAGGACAGGGGAATCCCTACGAGCAGTACTTC.

The CDR3 loop reads CASSLAQGLYNSPLHF. As DNA, the CDR3 is TGTGCCAGCAGTTTAGCGCAGGGCCTCTATAATTCACCCCTCCACTTT. The gene calls are TRBV27 and TRBJ1-6; D possibly corresponds to TRBD1 (5 bases). The CDR3 consists of 16 residues. Germline loops: CDR1 MNHEY, CDR2 SMNVEV (reference sequence). Trimming took off 2 bases at V and 3 bases at J, with 11 bases between the two ends.

This clone was detected once. The gene calls are TRBV29-1 and TRBJ1-4; D is perhaps TRBD1 (6 bases). V lost 5 bases, J lost 7 bases, and 17 bases lay in between. This CDR3 has 14 amino acids. Germline CDR1 SQVTM, CDR2 ANQGSEA. CDR3 loop: CSVLSPLQGEKLFF. CDR3 in DNA: TGCAGCGTTCTGTCGCCTCTACAGGGTGAAAAACTGTTTTTT.

J is TRBJ1-5 and V is TRBV28; D is ambiguous. With 3 bases removed from V and 3 bases from J, the gap between germline ends came to 9 bases. Germline V CDR1 and CDR2: MDHEN, SYDVKM. The length of the CDR3 is 14 residues. The CDR3 coding sequence is TGTGCCAGCAGTTTGAGTCGGGACAATCAGCCCCAGCATTTT. This sequence encodes CASSLSRDNQPQHF.

This clone was seen only once. CDR3 loop: CASSPLQGATGDTEAFF. CDR3 nucleotide sequence: TGTGCCAGCTCACCACTGCAGGGGGCGACGGGGGACACTGAAGCTTTCTTT. The chain links TRBV18 to TRBJ1-1, with TRBD1 matching 8 bases. The V gene's germline CDR1 is KGHSH and CDR2 LQKENI. This CDR3 has 17 amino acids. The J segment lost 3 bases and the V segment lost 1 base, leaving 10 bases of the junction unmatched.

CDR3 coding DNA: TGCGCCAGCAGCTTGGGTGGGGGGACCGGCACAGATACGCAGTATTTT. Protein sequence: CASSLGGGTGTDTQYF. The rearrangement joins TRBV5-1 to TRBJ2-3; maybe TRBD2 (6 bases). The CDR3 spans 16 residues. The germline V gene encodes CDR1 SGHRS and CDR2 YFSETQ. Trimming shortened V by 0 bases and J by 1 base, and 12 bases separated the two germline ends.

The chain links TRBV5-1 to TRBJ2-1; 12 bases fit TRBD2. Germline-derived CDR1 and CDR2 are SGHRS and YFSETQ. CDR3 length: 19 residues. J was trimmed by 0 bases and V by 4 bases; bases with no gene match: 11. CDR3 in amino acids: CASSVTSGGRLSSYNEQFF. CDR3 DNA sequence: TGCGCCAGCAGCGTGACTAGCGGGGGCCGCTTAAGCTCCTACAATGAGCAGTTCTTC. Using reference TRBV5-1 and TRBJ2-1 for the parts outside the CDR3, the full variable domain is KAGVTQTPRYLIKTRGQQVTLSCSPISGHRSVSWYQQTPGQGLQFLFEYFSETQRNKGNFPGRFSGRQFSNSRSEMNVSTLELGDSALYLCASSVTSGGRLSSYNEQFFGPGTRLTVL.

The chain uses TRBV14 and TRBJ2-2; possibly TRBD1 for D (5 bases). V was shortened by 4 bases and J by 7 bases, with 19 bases between the two germline ends. CDR3 length: 16 amino acids. Germline CDR1 SGHDN, CDR2 FVKESK. The CDR3 DNA reads as TGTGCCAGCAGCCCACTCACCCCCAGGGTTGGCGGGGAGCTGTTTTTT. Amino acids: CASSPLTPRVGGELFF. The full variable domain, in which reference TRBV14 and TRBJ2-2 provide the parts outside the CDR3, is EAGVTQFPSHSVIEKGQTVTLRCDPISGHDNLYWYRRVMGKEIKFLLHFVKESKQDESGMPNNRFLAERTGGTYSTLKVQPAELEDSGVYFCASSPLTPRVGGELFFGEGSRLTVL.

The gene calls are TRBV6-5 and TRBJ1-2; the match to TRBD1 covers 7 bases. Germline V gene lookup returns CDR1 MNHEY and CDR2 SVGAGI. V was pared by 5 bases and J by 5 bases, with 8 bases of the junction left unmatched. There are 14 residues in the CDR3. In nucleotides, the CDR3 is TGTGCCAGCAGTACCGGACAGGCCCCTTATGGCTACACCTTC. It translates to CASSTGQAPYGYTF.

The chain employs TRBV7-3 and TRBJ1-2, with 7 positions matching TRBD1. Germline V gives CDR1 SGHTA, CDR2 FQGTGA. V lost 5 bases to trimming and J lost 2 bases; unmatched junction nucleotides: 17. This CDR3 has 18 amino acids. CDR3 sequence: CASSRPQTRTGMNYGYTF. DNA of the CDR3: TGTGCCAGCAGCCGCCCCCAAACTCGGACAGGAATGAACTATGGCTACACCTTC.

CDR3: CATSTGTSGNNEQFF. The CDR3 DNA reads as TGTGCCACCAGCACAGGGACTAGCGGGAACAATGAGCAGTTCTTC. This rearrangement joins TRBV15 to TRBJ2-1, with TRBD2 matching over 13 bases. The CDR3 totals 15 residues. From germline, CDR1 is LNHNV and CDR2 YYDKDF (reference sequence). V lost 4 bases and J lost 5; bases outside the gene matches: 2.

The rearrangement joins TRBV5-1 to TRBJ2-1; 7 nucleotides align to TRBD2. The V gene's germline CDR1 is SGHRS and CDR2 YFSETQ. The V and J ends lost 4 bases and 8 bases, in that order; junction bases with no gene match: 9. The CDR3 has 14 amino acids. For the CDR3, the DNA is TGCGCCAGCAGCCCAGCCGGGGGGATGGATGAGCAGTTCTTC. This encodes CASSPAGGMDEQFF.

The chain recombines TRBV6-1 with TRBJ1-2; no reliable D call. From germline, CDR1 is MNHNS and CDR2 SASEGT. V lost 2 bases and J lost 5, with 12 bases in between. The length of the CDR3 is 14 residues. The chain's CDR3 is CASSERPDTYGYTF. The CDR3 nucleotides read TGTGCCAGCAGTGAACGTCCCGACACGTATGGCTACACCTTC.

This rearrangement joins TRBV9 to TRBJ2-3, with TRBD2 matching 8 bases. Germline CDR1 and CDR2: SGDLS and YYNGEE. The length of the CDR3 is 16 residues. The ends lost 4 bases at V and 6 bases at J; junction bases unmatched: 13. This CDR3 is CASSPTAGAPGDTQYF. The CDR3 nucleotides are TGTGCCAGCAGCCCTACAGCGGGGGCCCCGGGCGATACGCAGTATTTT.

V and J are TRBV6-1 and TRBJ1-1, with TRBD1 as a possible D gene (6 bases). Trimming stripped 3 bases from V and 1 base from J, with 12 bases between. Germline V CDR1 and CDR2: MNHNS, SASEGT. This CDR3 spans 15 amino acids. Written as DNA, the CDR3 is TGTGCCAGCAGTGAGCTACGGACAGCGAACACTGAAGCTTTCTTT. Amino acid sequence: CASSELRTANTEAFF.

This chain uses TRBV10-3 with TRBJ1-1; D is undetermined. Germline CDR1 is ENHRY and CDR2 is SYGVKD. With 9 bases removed from V and 4 bases from J, the gap between germline ends came to 18 bases. The CDR3 consists of 14 residues. In DNA form, the CDR3 reads TGTGCCATATCCCAGCGGGAAAGGGTCACTGAAGCTTTCTTT. Protein sequence: CAISQRERVTEAFF.

This chain links TRBV7-9 with TRBJ2-3, with D maybe TRBD2 (5 bases). V lost 5 bases and J 1 base, leaving 13 bases between the germline ends. The V gene's germline CDR1 is SEHNR and CDR2 FQNEAQ (reference sequence). The CDR3 length is 15 residues. CDR3 in amino acids: CASSPRTSGTDTQYF. The CDR3 coding sequence is TGTGCCAGCAGCCCGAGGACTTCAGGCACAGATACGCAGTATTTT.

The V gene is TRBV4-2, the J gene TRBJ1-5; TRBD1 might be the D (5 bases). The CDR3 sequence is 17 residues long. V lost 0 bases to trimming and J lost 0 bases, with 12 bases between them. Germline V CDR1 and CDR2: LGHNA, YNFKEQ. The CDR3 protein is CASSQDAGSYSNQPQHF. The CDR3 DNA follows: TGTGCCAGCAGCCAAGATGCAGGGTCCTATAGCAATCAGCCCCAGCATTTT.

This sequence joins TRBV9 and TRBJ1-2; the D is unclear. The CDR3 runs 13 residues. V was clipped by 0 bases and J by 7 bases, with 10 bases between them. The germline CDR1 and CDR2 sequences are SGDLS and YYNGEE. In nucleotides, the CDR3 is TGTGCCAGCAGCGTAGATATGGCAGGTGGCTACACCTTC. This translates into CASSVDMAGGYTF. The complete variable domain, with remaining parts taken from reference TRBV9 and TRBJ1-2, reads DSGVTQTPKHLITATGQRVTLRCSPRSGDLSVYWYQQSLDQGLQFLIQYYNGEERAKGNILERFSAQQFPDLHSELNLSSLELGDSALYFCASSVDMAGGYTFGSGTRLTVV.

The chain recombines TRBV7-8 with TRBJ2-7; D is undetermined. Germline lookup yields CDR1 SGHVS and CDR2 FQNEAQ. There are 14 residues in the CDR3. V lost 3 bases and J lost 2, with 11 bases in between. CDR3 loop: CASSLAAVTYEQYF. In nucleotides, the CDR3 is TGTGCCAGCAGCTTGGCTGCGGTAACCTACGAGCAGTACTTC.

V usage is TRBV11-1 and J usage is TRBJ2-1; 7 bases agree with TRBD2. The CDR3 covers 15 residues. The V and J ends lost 1 base and 6 bases, in that order; junction bases with no gene match: 6. The germline V gene encodes CDR1 SGHAT and CDR2 FQDESV (reference sequence). CDR3 bases: TGTGCCAGCAGCTTAGGTACTAGCGCGGGCAATGAGCAGTTCTTC. It translates to CASSLGTSAGNEQFF.

This chain uses TRBV6-6 with TRBJ1-1, with D tentatively TRBD1 (5 bases). Per germline, CDR1 MNHNY and CDR2 SVGAGI (reference sequence). This CDR3 has 16 residues. Trimming removed 5 bases from V and 8 bases from J, with 24 bases in between. CDR3 region: CASSSGGGSYPAEAFF. The CDR3 DNA is TGTGCCAGCAGTAGTGGGGGAGGGTCCTACCCTGCCGAAGCTTTCTTT.

J is TRBJ1-3 and V is TRBV15; 7 nucleotides align to TRBD1. The CDR3 loop spans 17 amino acids. Germline CDR1 is LNHNV and CDR2 is YYDKDF (reference sequence). After removal of 8 bases from V and 2 bases from J, the junction contained 15 bases not matched to a gene. CDR3 amino acids: CATERIGMTGTGNTIYF. In DNA form, the CDR3 reads TGTGCCACCGAACGGATTGGGATGACAGGGACTGGAAACACCATATATTTT. Filled out from reference TRBV15 and TRBJ1-3, the complete variable domain reads DAMVIQNPRYQVTQFGKPVTLSCSQTLNHNVMYWYQQKSSQAPKLLFHYYDKDFNNEADTPDNFQSRRPNTSFCFLDIRSPGLGDTAMYLCATERIGMTGTGNTIYFGEGSWLTVV.

The chain employs TRBV25-1 and TRBJ1-3; D perhaps matches TRBD1 (6 bases). Germline V gene data show CDR1 as MGHDK and CDR2 as SYGVNS. Trimming took off 4 bases at V and 0 bases at J, with 10 bases between the two ends. The CDR3 has 15 amino acids. The CDR3 sequence is CASSALTGSGNTIYF. The CDR3 DNA reads TGTGCCAGCAGTGCGTTGACAGGCTCTGGAAACACCATATATTTT.

This chain uses TRBV4-1 with TRBJ1-2, with 12 nucleotides matching TRBD1. Looked up from germline, CDR1 is MGHRA and CDR2 is YSYEKL. This CDR3 is built from 15 residues. Unmatched junction bases numbered 8, after V lost 4 bases and J lost 8 bases. The CDR3 region is CASSLPGQGARGYTF. In DNA form, the CDR3 reads TGCGCCAGCAGCCTCCCGGGACAGGGGGCGCGAGGCTACACCTTC.

This rearrangement joins TRBV28 to TRBJ2-7, with D tentatively TRBD1 (5 bases). Deletions cut 2 bases from V and 3 bases from J, with 11 bases between. Looked up from germline, CDR1 is MDHEN and CDR2 is SYDVKM. This CDR3 spans 14 amino acids. The DNA of the CDR3 is TGTGCCAGCAGTTTACCAGGGTCGGGCTACGAGCAGTACTTC. Protein product: CASSLPGSGYEQYF.